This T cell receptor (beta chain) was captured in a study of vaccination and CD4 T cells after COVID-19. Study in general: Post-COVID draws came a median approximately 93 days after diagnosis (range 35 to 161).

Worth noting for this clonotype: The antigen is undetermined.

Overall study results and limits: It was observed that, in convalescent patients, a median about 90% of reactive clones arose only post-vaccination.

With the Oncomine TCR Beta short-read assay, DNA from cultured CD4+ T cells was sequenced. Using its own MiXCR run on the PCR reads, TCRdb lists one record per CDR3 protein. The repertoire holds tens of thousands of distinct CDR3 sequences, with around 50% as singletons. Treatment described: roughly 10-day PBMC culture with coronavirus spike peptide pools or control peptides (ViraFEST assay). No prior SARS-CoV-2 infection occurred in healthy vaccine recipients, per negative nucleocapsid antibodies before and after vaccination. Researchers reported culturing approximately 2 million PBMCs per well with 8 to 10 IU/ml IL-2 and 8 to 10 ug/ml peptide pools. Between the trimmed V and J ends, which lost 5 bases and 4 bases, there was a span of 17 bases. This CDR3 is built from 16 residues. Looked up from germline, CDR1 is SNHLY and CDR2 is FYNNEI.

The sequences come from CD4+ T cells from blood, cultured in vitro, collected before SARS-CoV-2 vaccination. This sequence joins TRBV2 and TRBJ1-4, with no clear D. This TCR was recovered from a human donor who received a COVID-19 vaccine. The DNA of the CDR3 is TGTGCCAGCAGTTCCCTACGAGGACGGGGTAATGAAAAACTGTTTTTT. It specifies CASSSLRGRGNEKLFF.